This T cell receptor (beta chain) was documented in a study of human T cells and chemical hapten exposure. The wider study: Patch testing placed 0.01% DPC on the upper back, with readings at 6 days.

V lost 7 bases to trimming and J lost 3 bases; unmatched junction nucleotides: 6. The CDR3 runs to 15 residues. Germline V gene lookup returns CDR1 LNHDA and CDR2 SQIVND (reference sequence). For the library, individual cDNA molecules each received unique molecular identifiers. MiXCR, applied by TCRdb to the RACE reads, yields one record per CDR3 protein. The profile shows 120,000 or so distinct CDR3 sequences, roughly 13% of them singletons. This clonotype was picked up a small number of times. Time point defined: patch test 1, 2 weeks after DPC sensitization. This sample's treatment: therapeutic diphenylcyclopropenone sensitization with weekly scalp DPC.

The specimen comprised whole blood, sampled in connection with sensitization to the hapten diphenylcyclopropenone (DPC). The J gene is TRBJ2-2, the V gene TRBV19, with 9 bases identical to TRBD1. This TCR came from a man aged 18-30 years with alopecia areata. Some clones in this sample may be carry-over from other donors' samples. The CDR3 sequence: CASTIGQGYTGELFF. CDR3 nucleotides: TGTGCCAGTACCATCGGACAGGGGTACACCGGGGAGCTGTTTTTT.